Following are 24 T cell receptor beta chains from one sample sequenced in a study of CXCR3-negative and CXCR3-positive naive CD8 T cells. Study-wide results and caveats: CXCR3-positive naive cells carried more hydrophobic TRB CDR3s than CXCR3-negative naive cells did.

Libraries of TRB cDNA were made by 5' RACE and carried UMIs. TCRdb derives one entry per CDR3 protein from the 5' RACE reads, leaving out DNA. This repertoire comprises about 50,000 distinct CDR3 sequences; its ten largest clones make up about 0.5%. Antigens for these TCRs are unknown. Sequenced sample: naive CXCR3+ CD8+ T cells from blood. Subset given: CD45RO-CCR7+CD27+CD95- naive CD8+ T cells expressing CXCR3 (TNR3+). Receptor source: a human donor in good health. Some clones in this sample may be carry-over from other donors' samples.

The J gene is TRBJ2-7, the V gene TRBV19; as DNA is missing, the TRBD1 call by TCRdb cannot be tested. Germline lookup yields CDR1 LNHDA and CDR2 SQIVND (reference sequence). The CDR3 runs 13 residues. CDR3: CASTGTGFYEQYF.

This rearrangement joins TRBV3-1 to TRBJ2-3; TCRdb names TRBD1, which stays unverified in the absence of DNA. Germline CDR1 is LGHDT and CDR2 is YNNKEL (reference sequence). CDR3 length: 22 residues. CDR3: CASSQVPGQGASSNGLTDMQYF.

This sequence joins TRBV3-1 and TRBJ2-3. The CDR3 loop spans 14 amino acids. Germline assignment: CDR1 LGHDT and CDR2 YNNKEL (reference sequence). CDR3 loop: CASSQEGWDHTQYF.

The chain is built from TRBV5-6 and TRBJ1-6. This CDR3 spans 13 amino acids. The germline V gene encodes CDR1 SGHDT and CDR2 YYEEEE. The CDR3 spells CASSLEENSPLHF.

The chain links TRBV19 to TRBJ1-1; TCRdb names TRBD1, which stays unverified in the absence of DNA. The CDR3 has 16 residues. Germline V gene lookup returns CDR1 LNHDA and CDR2 SQIVND (reference sequence). CDR3 in amino acids: CASSIDPGTANTEAFF.

The V and J genes are TRBV7-2 and TRBJ2-7. The CDR3 runs to 14 residues. Germline V gene data show CDR1 as SGHTA and CDR2 as FQGNSA. CDR3: CASSGDASAYEQYF.

The V and J genes are TRBV9 and TRBJ2-2; the TCRdb call, TRBD1, lacks DNA for checking. The CDR3 contains 15 residues. Germline-derived CDR1 and CDR2 are SGDLS and YYNGEE. This CDR3 reads CASSVQGFDTGELFF. The complete variable domain, with remaining parts taken from reference TRBV9 and TRBJ2-2, reads DSGVTQTPKHLITATGQRVTLRCSPRSGDLSVYWYQQSLDQGLQFLIQYYNGEERAKGNILERFSAQQFPDLHSELNLSSLELGDSALYFCASSVQGFDTGELFFGEGSRLTVL.

This chain joins TRBV28 and TRBJ2-7. Germline V gene lookup returns CDR1 MDHEN and CDR2 SYDVKM. CDR3 length: 15 amino acids. CDR3 residues: CASSLFPGSSYEQYF.

CDR3 sequence reads: CSVAAGATDTQYF. This rearrangement joins TRBV29-1 to TRBJ2-3; TCRdb calls TRBD1, which cannot be checked without DNA. Germline V gene lookup returns CDR1 SQVTM and CDR2 ANQGSEA. This CDR3 comprises 13 residues.

The chain uses TRBV4-3 and TRBJ2-7; the D gene TCRdb calls, TRBD1, cannot be checked with no DNA. Germline CDR1 and CDR2: LGHNA and YSLEER. The CDR3 extends over 14 amino acids. CDR3 region: CASSPGTAAYEQYF.

The chain carries TRBV7-9 and TRBJ2-1; TCRdb's D gene call, TRBD2, goes unchecked for lack of DNA. The CDR3 sequence is 16 residues long. Germline assignment: CDR1 SEHNR and CDR2 FQNEAQ (reference sequence). The CDR3 loop reads CASSLVAGGLDNEQFF.

This chain connects TRBV27 to TRBJ2-1; TCRdb lists TRBD1, though no DNA is available to test this call. Germline loops: CDR1 MNHEY, CDR2 SMNVEV (reference sequence). The CDR3 runs to 14 residues. The CDR3 region is CASIPTSAYNEQFF.

The chain couples TRBV6-2 or TRBV6-3 to TRBJ2-7; there is no DNA to check the TCRdb D call of TRBD1. The CDR3 runs 15 residues. The germline V gene encodes CDR1 MNHEY and CDR2 SVGEGT. CDR3 residues: CASSYSPGQGFEQYF.

The J gene is TRBJ2-7, the V gene TRBV5-1; TCRdb reports TRBD1, a call that lacks DNA to check it against. The CDR3 is made up of 16 amino acids. The V gene's germline CDR1 is SGHRS and CDR2 YFSETQ. CDR3 loop: CASSSQLGQGLYEQYF.

The CDR3 here is CAISELGEAFF. This sequence joins TRBV10-3 and TRBJ1-1. This CDR3 contains 11 residues. Germline CDR1 reads ENHRY; CDR2 reads SYGVKD.

The V gene is TRBV11-2, the J gene TRBJ2-5; TCRdb proposes TRBD1, but this gene call is untestable without DNA. CDR1 is SGHAT and CDR2 is FQNNGV in the germline V gene. The length of the CDR3 is 14 residues. This CDR3 is CASSLGGPSSAQYF.

The chain uses TRBV29-1 and TRBJ1-1. The germline V gene has CDR1 SQVTM and CDR2 ANQGSEA. The CDR3 contains 14 residues. CDR3 sequence: CSVEGFGPTTEAFF.

The gene calls are TRBV7-9 and TRBJ1-6; TCRdb lists TRBD1, though no DNA is available to test this call. Germline V gene lookup returns CDR1 SEHNR and CDR2 FQNEAQ (reference sequence). The CDR3 spans 16 residues. The CDR3 region is CASSPVGGMPNSPLHF.

The chain combines TRBV7-2 with TRBJ1-1. CDR1 and CDR2 from the germline V gene are SGHTA and FQGNSA. The CDR3 loop spans 16 amino acids. Here the CDR3 reads CASSLLQVALNTEAFF.

This rearrangement joins TRBV12-3 or TRBV12-4 to TRBJ2-1; there is no DNA to check the TCRdb D call of TRBD1. This CDR3 comprises 15 residues. The CDR3 loop is CASSETGQGRHEQFF.

The chain recombines TRBV12-2 with TRBJ1-3. TRBV12-2 is a recognized pseudogene. The CDR3 is made up of 15 amino acids. This chain's CDR3 is CASRSGTDSGNTIYF.

This rearrangement joins TRBV20-1 to TRBJ1-6; the TCRdb D gene call, TRBD1, has no DNA to confirm it. The CDR3 contains 13 residues. Germline V gene data show CDR1 as DFQATT and CDR2 as SNEGSKA (reference sequence). Here the CDR3 reads CSSGTGDSSPLHF.

V usage is TRBV29-1 and J usage is TRBJ1-1. Per germline, CDR1 SQVTM and CDR2 ANQGSEA. The CDR3 consists of 13 residues. The CDR3 sequence: CSVARANLAEAFF.

The chain's CDR3 is CASSQDRGATNEKLFF. The rearrangement joins TRBV4-3 to TRBJ1-4. This CDR3 has 16 residues. From germline, CDR1 is LGHNA and CDR2 YSLEER.